These T cell receptor beta chains were read from a single sample in a study of blood T cell repertoires in COVID-19. Clones were read by immunoSEQ multiplex PCR, and TCRdb kept only the in-frame ones, dropping some. The sample carries fewer than 250,000 clones, about 82% recorded once. The sequenced sample was peripheral blood. These receptors originate from a woman aged 60-75 years with active or convalescent COVID-19. Both conserved end residues are part of each CDR3. The D gene is left open where the match is weak. Rows give clone size only sometimes, using once, few, many, or a class for an expanded clone.

D	V	size	J	DNA	CDR3
TRBD1	TRBV7-8	.	TRBJ2-7	TGTGCCAGCAGCCTCATGGGACAGGGTTACGAGCAGTACTTC	CASSLMGQGYEQYF
TRBD1	TRBV7-6	.	TRBJ2-2	TGTGCCAGCAGCAGCCCCGACAGGGGCACCGGGGAGCTGTTTTTT	CASSSPDRGTGELFF
.	TRBV29-1	.	TRBJ1-2	TGCAGCGCCGAAGACATTAACTATGGCTACACCTTC	CSAEDINYGYTF
.	TRBV9	.	TRBJ2-1	TGTGCCAGCAGCGAGGGGGACGGGGTTAGTGAGCAGTTCTTC	CASSEGDGVSEQFF
TRBD2	TRBV5-1	.	TRBJ2-5	TGCGCCAGCAGCTTGGTGCTAGCGGGGGGACAAGAGACCCAGTACTTC	CASSLVLAGGQETQYF
TRBD1	TRBV14	.	TRBJ1-6	TGTGCCAGCAGCCGGGGACAGGGGGCAATGTCACCCCTCCACTTT	CASSRGQGAMSPLHF
.	TRBV5-8	once	TRBJ2-5	TGTGCCAGCAGCTTGGGAGGCGGACAGAAAGAGACCCAGTACTTC	CASSLGGGQKETQYF
.	TRBV20-1	.	TRBJ1-2	TGCAGTGCTAGTCACAGGTCCTCCTATGGCTACACCTTC	CSASHRSSYGYTF
.	TRBV7-2	few	TRBJ2-5	TGTGCCAGCAGCTTAGAAGTGGGGGGTGGGACCCAGTACTTC	CASSLEVGGGTQYF
.	TRBV15	.	TRBJ1-5	TGTGCCACCAGCTCCCTTCGTAGTCAGCCCCAGCATTTT	CATSSLRSQPQHF
TRBD1	TRBV6-2/TRBV6-3	.	TRBJ2-5	TGTGCCAGCAGCCTGGACAGGGGGCGAGAGACCCAGTACTTC	CASSLDRGRETQYF
TRBD2	TRBV29-1	.	TRBJ2-2	TGCAGCGTGGCCCCAGGGGCGGGAGGAACCGGGGAGCTGTTTTTT	CSVAPGAGGTGELFF
TRBD1	TRBV28	.	TRBJ1-3	TGTGCCAGCAGTTTGGACAGGGTGGGGACTGGGGCCATATATTTT	CASSLDRVGTGAIYF
TRBD2	TRBV7-3	.	TRBJ2-1	TGTGCCAGCAGCTTAACAGGTCAGCGGGGGGCTGAGCAGTTCTTC	CASSLTGQRGAEQFF
.	TRBV4-2	.	TRBJ1-6	TGTGCCAGCAGCCAAGATTCCGGGTACGATTCACCCCTCCACTTT	CASSQDSGYDSPLHF
.	TRBV18	.	TRBJ2-5	TGTGCCAGCTCACCGCTAGGAGAGACCCAGTACTTC	CASSPLGETQYF
.	TRBV6-5	.	TRBJ2-1	TGTGCCAGCAAAAGACAGGGGAGGGATGAGCAGTTCTTC	CASKRQGRDEQFF
TRBD1	TRBV7-9	.	TRBJ2-3	TGTGCCAGCAGCTTATCGGGACAGGGGAAGGCAGATACGCAGTATTTT	CASSLSGQGKADTQYF
.	TRBV7-9	few	TRBJ2-1	TGTGCCAGCACCCAGGGGGGAAGGTACAATGAGCAGTTCTTC	CASTQGGRYNEQFF
.	TRBV2	.	TRBJ1-2	TGTGCCAGTCGACCAGGGGCTAACTATGGCTACACCTTC	CASRPGANYGYTF
.	TRBV6-5	.	TRBJ2-1	TGTGCCAGCAAGAACGGGGGATTTGGACATGAGCAGTTCTTC	CASKNGGFGHEQFF
TRBD2	TRBV6-2/TRBV6-3	.	TRBJ2-5	TGTGCCAGCAGTTACCTGCGGACTAGCGGCTTGCGGACCCAGTACTTC	CASSYLRTSGLRTQYF
.	TRBV11-3	.	TRBJ2-5	TGTGCCAGCAGCTCCGGGATCGGCCGGGAGACCCAGTACTTC	CASSSGIGRETQYF
TRBD1	TRBV2	.	TRBJ1-5	TGTGCCAGCAGTGCCGGGACAGGGAGCAATCAGCCCCAGCATTTT	CASSAGTGSNQPQHF
TRBD2	TRBV4-2	.	TRBJ2-5	TGTGCCAGCAGCCAGAACCCGGGACTAGCGGGGGGAGCAGGGGAGACCCAGTACTTC	CASSQNPGLAGGAGETQYF
.	TRBV6-1	.	TRBJ2-5	TGTGCCAGCAGTGAAGTTTGGGAGGCAGAGACCCAGTACTTC	CASSEVWEAETQYF
TRBD1	TRBV3-1/TRBV3-2	.	TRBJ2-5	TGTGCCAGCGGTTACAGGGGCCCCCAAGAGACCCAGTACTTC	CASGYRGPQETQYF
.	TRBV6-1	.	TRBJ1-5	TGTGCCAGCAGTGAGGAGCCGCTCAATCAGCCCCAGCATTTT	CASSEEPLNQPQHF
.	TRBV7-2	.	TRBJ2-7	TGTGCCAGCAGCTTACCGGGCGGGGCCTACGAGCAGTACTTC	CASSLPGGAYEQYF
.	TRBV7-8	.	TRBJ1-1	TGTGCCAGCAGCCTAAACAGGGTAACTGAAGCTTTCTTT	CASSLNRVTEAFF
TRBD1	TRBV19	.	TRBJ1-5	TGTGCCAGTAGTCCTAACAGGGGGGGCAATCAGCCCCAGCATTTT	CASSPNRGGNQPQHF
.	TRBV7-2	.	TRBJ1-5	TGTGCCAGCAGCTTTTGGCAGGGCGGGACCCGGGGCAGTCAGCCCCAGCATTTT	CASSFWQGGTRGSQPQHF
.	TRBV29-1	.	TRBJ1-1	TGCAGCGTTGAATCTCCAGGGGCTTATAGGGAAGCTTTCTTT	CSVESPGAYREAFF
.	TRBV6-5	.	TRBJ2-3	TGTGCCAGCAGAAAAGGGGCAAGCACAGATACGCAGTATTTT	CASRKGASTDTQYF
.	TRBV10-1	.	TRBJ2-1	TGCGCCAGCAGTGAGTCAGGTCGGGGTGAGCAGTTCTTC	CASSESGRGEQFF
TRBD2	TRBV9	.	TRBJ2-3	TGTGCCAGCAGCGTAGTGGTAGCGGGGGGATCAGATACGCAGTATTTT	CASSVVVAGGSDTQYF
TRBD1	TRBV11-2	.	TRBJ1-2	TGTGCCAGCAGCTTAGCTGGGGACAGGGGAGTTCGGGGTGGCTACACCTTC	CASSLAGDRGVRGGYTF
TRBD2	TRBV5-1	.	TRBJ2-3	TGCGCCAGCAGCCATCGGACTAGCGGGAGAGGGGATACGCAGTATTTT	CASSHRTSGRGDTQYF
.	TRBV29-1	.	TRBJ1-1	TGCAGCGTTGAAGAGGGAGAGGAAGCTTTCTTT	CSVEEGEEAFF
TRBD2	TRBV11-3	.	TRBJ2-7	TGTGCCAGCAGCCAGACTAGCCGGGCAGTCTACGAGCAGTACTTC	CASSQTSRAVYEQYF
TRBD2	TRBV7-6	few	TRBJ2-1	TGTGCCAGCAGCTTAGCCAGCGGGAGATTCTACAATGAGCAGTTCTTC	CASSLASGRFYNEQFF
.	TRBV6-2/TRBV6-3	.	TRBJ2-2	TGTGCCAGCAGTTATGGGCGCGGGACTTCCTTGTGGACCGGGGAGCTGTTTTTT	CASSYGRGTSLWTGELFF
TRBD2	TRBV5-1	.	TRBJ2-1	TGCGCCAGCAGCGCCTTCCTAGCGGGAAAAATAAATGAGCAGTTCTTC	CASSAFLAGKINEQFF
.	TRBV4-1	.	TRBJ1-1	TGCGCCAGCAGAGAGGTGGGTATGAGAATGAACACTGAAGCTTTCTTT	CASREVGMRMNTEAFF
.	TRBV19	.	TRBJ2-5	TGTGCCACCGGGGAGTACACTCAGGAGACCCAGTACTTC	CATGEYTQETQYF
.	TRBV5-1	.	TRBJ1-1	TGCGCCAGCAGCTTGGTAGCCAGCCCAACGGTGGGCACTGAAGCTTTCTTT	CASSLVASPTVGTEAFF
TRBD2	TRBV5-4	.	TRBJ2-7	TGTGCCAGCAGCAAGCAACTAGCGGGAGGGGTCCCCTACGAGCAGTACTTC	CASSKQLAGGVPYEQYF
TRBD2	TRBV5-1	.	TRBJ2-7	TGCGCCAGCAGCACCGGACCAGCTAGCGGGGAAACCCCCTACGAGCAGTACTTC	CASSTGPASGETPYEQYF
.	TRBV4-1	.	TRBJ1-2	TGCGCCAGCAGCCAACAACACACGACGGGGGGCTATGGCTACACCTTC	CASSQQHTTGGYGYTF
.	TRBV7-8	.	TRBJ1-2	TGTGCCAGCAGCCCTCAGGGTCAGGACTATGGCTACACCTTC	CASSPQGQDYGYTF
.	TRBV7-6	.	TRBJ2-2	TGTGCCAGCAGCCCTCGTGGGGGGGCAGGGGAGCTGTTTTTT	CASSPRGGAGELFF
.	TRBV7-8	.	TRBJ1-5	TGTGCCAGCAGCTTATCCGGGGGCAATCAGCCCCAGCATTTT	CASSLSGGNQPQHF
.	TRBV12-5	.	TRBJ2-5	TGTGCTAGTGGTTTGGGAGGGGGTGAGACCCAGTACTTC	CASGLGGGETQYF
.	TRBV10-1	.	TRBJ2-3	TGCGCCAGCAGTGACTTCCCCGAGGGACTGTCCACAGATACGCAGTATTTT	CASSDFPEGLSTDTQYF
TRBD2	TRBV6-1	.	TRBJ2-7	TGTGCCAGCAGTGAAAATTTGCTAGCGGTTTACGAGCAGTACTTC	CASSENLLAVYEQYF
TRBD1	TRBV10-3	.	TRBJ1-2	TGTGCCATCGGGACAGGGAGAAACTATGGCTACACCTTC	CAIGTGRNYGYTF
.	TRBV2	.	TRBJ1-3	TGTGCCAGCAGTGAACGTGGAAACACCATATATTTT	CASSERGNTIYF
.	TRBV11-1	.	TRBJ1-6	TGTGCCAGCAGCTTAGCTGGAGTCCCTAATTCACCCCTCCACTTT	CASSLAGVPNSPLHF
TRBD2	TRBV2	few	TRBJ2-3	TGTGCCAGCAGTGTTCGGACGGGAGGGGCAGATACGCAGTATTTT	CASSVRTGGADTQYF
.	TRBV2	many	TRBJ2-4	TGTGCCACAGGGCTAGCCAAAAACATTCAGTACTTC	CATGLAKNIQYF